This is a list of T cell receptor beta chains from one sample in a study of OX40 agonist ivuxolimab in advanced cancers. The protocol was immunoSEQ multiplex PCR, while the TCRdb copy is restricted to in-frame clones and leaves out a portion. The sample has around 33,000 clones, 92% seen once. The source material was CD4+ or CD8+ T cells sorted from blood, sampled in a trial of the OX40 agonist ivuxolimab. These TCRs come from an adult with an advanced solid tumor such as melanoma, head and neck, liver or kidney cancer. Both conserved end residues are part of each CDR3. The D gene is left open where the match is weak. Some rows mark clone size as missing; the rest say once, few, many or name a class of expanded clone.

V: TRBV11-1; size: .; J: TRBJ1-2; D: TRBD1; DNA: TGTGCCAGCAGCTTGGACAGGGACTATGGCTACACCTTC; CDR3: CASSLDRDYGYTF
V: TRBV6-5; size: .; J: TRBJ1-1; D: .; DNA: TGTGCCAGCAGTTACCAGTACCACGGGAACACTGAAGCTTTCTTT; CDR3: CASSYQYHGNTEAFF
V: TRBV4-3; size: .; J: TRBJ2-5; D: .; DNA: TGCGCCAGCAGCCAAGGGGTCGATAACGGGGAGACCCAGTACTTC; CDR3: CASSQGVDNGETQYF
V: TRBV11-3; size: .; J: TRBJ2-3; D: .; DNA: TGTGCCAGCAGCCCAGCGGCTAGCACAGATACGCAGTATTTT; CDR3: CASSPAASTDTQYF
V: TRBV6-1; size: .; J: TRBJ2-3; D: .; DNA: TGTGCCAGCAGCCAAGGGCAGGGTAGCACAGATACGCAGTATTTT; CDR3: CASSQGQGSTDTQYF
V: TRBV7-3; size: .; J: TRBJ2-1; D: .; DNA: TGTGCCAGCAGCTTAGGTTCCAGTACGAATGAGCAGTTCTTC; CDR3: CASSLGSSTNEQFF
V: TRBV28; size: .; J: TRBJ1-5; D: .; DNA: TGTGCCAGCAGTTCCGGGTTTGTTGGGGTGAAGCAGCCCCAGCATTTT; CDR3: CASSSGFVGVKQPQHF
V: TRBV4-2; size: .; J: TRBJ2-1; D: TRBD2; DNA: TGTGCCAGCAGCCAAGATCAAGCGGGAGAATATGAGCAGTTCTTC; CDR3: CASSQDQAGEYEQFF
V: TRBV29-1; size: .; J: TRBJ2-3; D: .; DNA: TGCAGCGTTGAGGACAGAAGCACAGATACGCAGTATTTT; CDR3: CSVEDRSTDTQYF
V: TRBV19; size: .; J: TRBJ1-1; D: TRBD1; DNA: TGTGCCAGTAGGGACAGGGGGCTTCGGGGCACTGAAGCTTTCTTT; CDR3: CASRDRGLRGTEAFF
V: TRBV18; size: .; J: TRBJ2-7; D: TRBD1; DNA: TGTGCCAGCTCACCAGGGACAGGGAGGGAGCAGTACTTC; CDR3: CASSPGTGREQYF
V: TRBV5-1; size: .; J: TRBJ2-7; D: TRBD1; DNA: TGCGCCAGCAGCTTGTCCGGACAGGGGCCCTACGAGCAGTACTTC; CDR3: CASSLSGQGPYEQYF
V: TRBV11-2; size: .; J: TRBJ2-1; D: .; DNA: TGTGCCAGCAGGCCACCGGGACTTCACAATGAGCAGTTCTTC; CDR3: CASRPPGLHNEQFF
V: TRBV7-3; size: .; J: TRBJ2-3; D: TRBD2; DNA: TGTGCCAGCAGTTCCGGACTAGCGGGGGGATCCGATACGCAGTATTTT; CDR3: CASSSGLAGGSDTQYF
V: TRBV28; size: .; J: TRBJ1-1; D: .; DNA: TGTGCCAGCAGTTTGCGGATCGTGCAGGAGGCTTTCTTT; CDR3: CASSLRIVQEAFF
V: TRBV29-1; size: .; J: TRBJ1-4; D: TRBD1; DNA: TGCAGCGGAACCAGGGGGCCTAATGAAAAACTGTTTTTT; CDR3: CSGTRGPNEKLFF
V: TRBV6-5; size: .; J: TRBJ1-3; D: .; DNA: TGTGCCAGCAGTTCCCCAAGGCTCGGAAACACCATATATTTT; CDR3: CASSSPRLGNTIYF
V: TRBV7-3; size: once; J: TRBJ2-3; D: TRBD2; DNA: TGTGCCAGCAGCTCCGGACTAGCCACAGATACGCAGTATTTT; CDR3: CASSSGLATDTQYF